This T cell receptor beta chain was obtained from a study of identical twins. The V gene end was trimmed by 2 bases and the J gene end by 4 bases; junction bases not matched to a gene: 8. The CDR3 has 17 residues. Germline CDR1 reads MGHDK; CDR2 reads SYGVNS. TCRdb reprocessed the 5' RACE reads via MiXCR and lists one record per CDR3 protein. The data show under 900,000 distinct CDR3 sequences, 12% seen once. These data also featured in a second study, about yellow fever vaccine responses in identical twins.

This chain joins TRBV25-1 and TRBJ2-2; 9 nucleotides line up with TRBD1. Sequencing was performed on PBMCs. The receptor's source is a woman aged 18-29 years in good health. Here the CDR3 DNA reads TGTGCCAGCAGTGAAAAGGGACAGGGTAGGGTCACCGGGGAGCTGTTTTTT. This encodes CASSEKGQGRVTGELFF.